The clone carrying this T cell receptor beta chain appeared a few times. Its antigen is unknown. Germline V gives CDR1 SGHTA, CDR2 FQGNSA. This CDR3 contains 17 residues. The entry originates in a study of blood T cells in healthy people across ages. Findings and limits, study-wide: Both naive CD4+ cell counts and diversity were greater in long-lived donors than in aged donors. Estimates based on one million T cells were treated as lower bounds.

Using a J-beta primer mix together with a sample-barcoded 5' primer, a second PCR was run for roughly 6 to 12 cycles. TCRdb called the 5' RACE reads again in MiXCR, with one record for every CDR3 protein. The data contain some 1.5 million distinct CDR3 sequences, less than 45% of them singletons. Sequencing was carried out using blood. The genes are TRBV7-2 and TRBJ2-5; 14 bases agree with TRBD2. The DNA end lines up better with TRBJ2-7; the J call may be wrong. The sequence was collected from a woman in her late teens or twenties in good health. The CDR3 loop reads CASSPRLAGGPIAEQYF. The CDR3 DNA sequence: TGTGCCAGCAGCCCTCGACTAGCGGGGGGGCCGATTGCCGAGCAGTACTTC.